One sample yielded the 32 T cell receptor beta chains listed below, sequenced in a study of blood T cell repertoires in COVID-19. Clones were read by immunoSEQ multiplex PCR, and TCRdb kept only the in-frame ones, dropping some. The table records just under 90,000 clones, roughly 88% of them present only once. Sequences were obtained from peripheral blood. The receptor set was obtained from a man in his fifties or sixties with acute or convalescent COVID-19.

The chain employs TRBV4-1 and TRBJ1-1, with TRBD1 matching 8 bases. With V trimmed by 1 base and J by 4 bases, 5 bases remained unmatched. Looked up from germline, CDR1 is MGHRA and CDR2 is YSYEKL. The CDR3 runs to 15 residues. The CDR3 coding sequence is TGCGCCAGCAGCCAAGGAAGGACAGGGAGCACTGAAGCTTTCTTT. It encodes CASSQGRTGSTEAFF.

This chain connects TRBV5-1 to TRBJ2-6, with 9 bases identical to TRBD1. The length of the CDR3 is 18 residues. Germline V gene sequence: CDR1 SGHRS, CDR2 YFSETQ. The trim removed 2 bases at V and 0 bases at J, leaving 6 bases unmatched. The CDR3 bases are TGCGCCAGCAGCTTCCGGGACAGGGCTGTCTCTGGGGCCAACGTCCTGACTTTC. Its translation: CASSFRDRAVSGANVLTF.

This clone appeared once. The rearrangement links TRBV19 to TRBJ1-6; no clear D. Trimming removed 5 bases at V and 9 bases at J, with 8 bases between. Per the germline V gene, CDR1 is LNHDA and CDR2 is SQIVND (reference sequence). This CDR3 comprises 12 residues. DNA for the CDR3: TGTGCCAGTAGTTGGGCCTCTTCACCCCTCCACTTT. Amino acids: CASSWASSPLHF.

J is TRBJ2-3 and V is TRBV10-3; 10 nucleotides align to TRBD2. Germline CDR1 and CDR2: ENHRY and SYGVKD. The CDR3 has 15 residues. V gave up 5 bases and J gave up 4 bases; unmatched junction bases: 6. Written as DNA, the CDR3 is TGTGCCATCAGTCGGTTAGCGGGGGGCCCAGATACGCAGTATTTT. Protein product: CAISRLAGGPDTQYF.

This chain links TRBV9 with TRBJ1-2, with D possibly being TRBD1 (6 bases). Trimming removed 4 bases at V and 5 bases at J, with 15 bases between. CDR3 length: 14 residues. Germline V gene sequence: CDR1 SGDLS, CDR2 YYNGEE. CDR3 DNA sequence: TGTGCCAGCAGCACACTGACAGGATCGTATGGCTACACCTTC. The encoded protein is CASSTLTGSYGYTF.

J is TRBJ2-1 and V is TRBV6-5, with D hard to call. The V gene's germline CDR1 is MNHEY and CDR2 SVGAGI. Trimming took 4 bases from V and 9 from J, leaving 13 bases between them. The CDR3 loop spans 13 amino acids. In DNA, the CDR3 is TGTGCCAGCAGTTCGACTCCGATCGGTGAGCAGTTCTTC. Its translation: CASSSTPIGEQFF.

The gene calls are TRBV11-2 and TRBJ2-5; perhaps TRBD1 as D (5 bases). The germline V and J ends were trimmed by 5 bases and 2 bases, with 15 bases remaining between them. The CDR3 totals 15 residues. Germline-derived CDR1 and CDR2 are SGHAT and FQNNGV. CDR3 coding DNA: TGTGCCAGCAGCCCAATGCCAGGGTTTCAAGAGACCCAGTACTTC. Translating gives CASSPMPGFQETQYF.

V and J are TRBV9 and TRBJ1-6, with TRBD1 matching over 8 bases. The CDR3 totals 16 residues. Germline CDR1 and CDR2: SGDLS and YYNGEE. Germline trimming cut 0 bases from V and 3 bases from J; bases unmatched to any gene: 2. The CDR3 here is CASSVEGTGYNSPLHF. The CDR3 nucleotides are TGTGCCAGCAGCGTAGAAGGGACAGGCTATAATTCACCCCTCCACTTT.

The chain employs TRBV6-1 and TRBJ2-7, with TRBD1 matching over 10 bases. The CDR3 is 15 amino acids. The V segment lost 3 bases and the J segment 5 bases; nucleotides outside the gene matches: 7. Per germline, CDR1 MNHNS and CDR2 SASEGT. CDR3 in DNA: TGTGCCAGCAGTGATAGGGGACAGGGGTACCACGAGCAGTACTTC. This translates into CASSDRGQGYHEQYF.

This clone has a single count. The rearrangement uses TRBV2 and TRBJ2-7; the match to TRBD2 covers 7 bases. CDR1 and CDR2 (germline): SNHLY, FYNNEI. Trimming took 7 bases from V and 0 from J; bases not matched to a gene: 9. The CDR3 spans 15 residues. CDR3 nucleotide sequence: TGTGCCAGCAAGGGTGGGAGCGGGGCCTCCTACGAGCAGTACTTC. Encoded protein: CASKGGSGASYEQYF.

CDR3 bases: TGTGCCTGGAGTGTACACCCCCCCTCATTGGCGGGAGAAAACAATGAGCAGTTCTTC. Its translation: CAWSVHPPSLAGENNEQFF. The V and J genes are TRBV30 and TRBJ2-1; TRBD2 matches at 7 bases. The germline gives CDR1 GTSNPN, CDR2 SVGIG (reference sequence). The V and J ends lost 0 bases and 5 bases, in that order; junction bases with no gene match: 19. The CDR3 extends over 19 amino acids.

The chain combines TRBV29-1 with TRBJ1-1; unclear D gene. V lost 4 bases, J lost 1 base, and 7 bases lay in between. This CDR3 spans 12 amino acids. Germline CDR1 reads SQVTM; CDR2 reads ANQGSEA. The CDR3 nucleotides read TGCAGCGTTGCTCGGGGGAACACTGAAGCTTTCTTT. It translates to CSVARGNTEAFF.

This clone appeared a single time. The CDR3 here is CASSLGSGGYEQYF. Here the CDR3 DNA reads TGTGCCAGCAGCTTAGGCAGCGGTGGTTACGAGCAGTACTTC. V gene TRBV7-2 combines with J gene TRBJ2-7, with D tentatively TRBD2 (5 bases). V lost 1 base, J lost 4 bases, and 11 bases lay in between. This CDR3 has 14 residues. Germline CDR1 SGHTA, CDR2 FQGNSA.

The V and J genes are TRBV5-5 and TRBJ1-4, with a tentative D call TRBD1 (5 bases). Germline V gene sequence: CDR1 SGHKS, CDR2 YYEKEE (reference sequence). This CDR3 has 16 residues. The V end lost 5 bases, the J end lost 2 bases, and 16 bases lay between the germline ends. CDR3 amino acids: CASRPEGVATNEKLFF. For the CDR3, the DNA is TGTGCCAGCAGACCTGAAGGGGTTGCGACTAATGAAAAACTGTTTTTT.

V and J are TRBV29-1 and TRBJ2-7, with no clear D. V was shortened by 4 bases and J by 6 bases, with 13 bases between the two germline ends. The germline CDR1 and CDR2 sequences are SQVTM and ANQGSEA. The CDR3 runs to 12 residues. The CDR3 here is CSVGQSISEQYF. CDR3 sequence (DNA): TGCAGCGTTGGGCAGTCCATTTCCGAGCAGTACTTC.

The V gene is TRBV7-9, the J gene TRBJ1-5, with D perhaps TRBD1 (5 bases). Trimming shortened V by 6 bases and J by 0 bases, and 12 bases separated the two germline ends. Germline V gene lookup returns CDR1 SEHNR and CDR2 FQNEAQ (reference sequence). The length of the CDR3 is 15 residues. CDR3 sequence (DNA): TGTGCCAGCAGACCCCGACAGTCTAGCAATCAGCCCCAGCATTTT. Amino acid sequence: CASRPRQSSNQPQHF. The complete variable domain, with remaining parts taken from reference TRBV7-9 and TRBJ1-5, reads DTGVSQNPRHKITKRGQNVTFRCDPISEHNRLYWYRQTLGQGPEFLTYFQNEAQLEKSRLLSDRFSAERPKGSFSTLEIQRTEQGDSAMYLCASRPRQSSNQPQHFGDGTRLSIL.

The rearrangement links TRBV6-1 to TRBJ1-3; weak D call: TRBD1 (6 bases). The CDR3 loop spans 15 amino acids. The germline V gene encodes CDR1 MNHNS and CDR2 SASEGT. Deletions cut 3 bases from V and 6 bases from J, with 15 bases between. This chain's CDR3 is CASSEGRQGTNTIYF. The CDR3, as DNA: TGTGCCAGCAGTGAGGGTCGGCAGGGGACAAACACCATATATTTT.

The CDR3 nucleotides read TGTGCCAGCAGTTACTCTGGACAGGCGAGGAACACCATATATTTT. As protein: CASSYSGQARNTIYF. The chain uses TRBV6-5 and TRBJ1-3, with 7 bases identical to TRBD1. The CDR3 extends over 15 amino acids. Germline CDR1 is MNHEY and CDR2 is SVGAGI. The ends lost 0 bases at V and 7 bases at J; junction bases unmatched: 6.

This chain connects TRBV2 to TRBJ2-7; D call uncertain. The V gene's germline CDR1 is SNHLY and CDR2 FYNNEI. The CDR3 is 13 amino acids. Trimming stripped 4 bases from V and 0 bases from J, with 7 bases between. The chain's CDR3 is CASSVQTSYEQYF. The CDR3 nucleotides are TGTGCCAGCAGTGTACAAACCTCCTACGAGCAGTACTTC.

The rearrangement uses TRBV5-1 and TRBJ2-3, with 8 bases matching TRBD2. J lost 10 bases, V lost 4 bases, and 11 bases had no gene match. The CDR3 runs to 14 residues. The V gene's germline CDR1 is SGHRS and CDR2 YFSETQ. The CDR3, as DNA: TGCGCCAGCAGCGGGTCGGGAGGGCCGTCTCCGCAGTATTTT. It codes for CASSGSGGPSPQYF.

V and J are TRBV7-9 and TRBJ2-3, with 9 bases lining up with TRBD1. The CDR3 runs 16 residues. Trimming at V came to 1 base and at J to 4 bases, leaving 6 bases not matched to a gene. Per germline, CDR1 SEHNR and CDR2 FQNEAQ (reference sequence). The CDR3 here is CASSLGRTGVADTQYF. CDR3 DNA: TGTGCCAGCAGCTTAGGTAGGACAGGGGTGGCAGATACGCAGTATTTT.

The chain employs TRBV5-4 and TRBJ2-2, with TRBD1 matching 9 bases. V shed 6 bases and J 4 bases; nucleotides not matched to a gene: 10. Per the germline V gene, CDR1 is SGHNT and CDR2 is YYREEE (reference sequence). The CDR3 sequence is 16 residues long. CDR3 DNA sequence: TGTGCCAGCATTTCGGGACAGGGACAGGGCACCGGGGAGCTGTTTTTT. This encodes CASISGQGQGTGELFF.

The chain couples TRBV29-1 to TRBJ1-2, with 7 positions matching TRBD1. Trimming removed 3 bases from V and 5 bases from J; junction bases left unmatched: 9. The CDR3 is 14 residues long. Germline V gene lookup returns CDR1 SQVTM and CDR2 ANQGSEA. The CDR3 bases are TGCAGCGTTGATATCCAGGGGGGATTATATGGCTACACCTTC. Its protein is CSVDIQGGLYGYTF.

The rearrangement links TRBV6-5 to TRBJ2-7; 8 bases map to TRBD1. The CDR3 sequence is 14 residues long. The trim removed 6 bases at V and 4 bases at J, leaving 8 bases unmatched. Germline V gene lookup returns CDR1 MNHEY and CDR2 SVGAGI. The CDR3 nucleotides are TGTGCCAGCAGCCGAGACAGGGGAGTGTACGAGCAGTACTTC. It codes for CASSRDRGVYEQYF.

This clone showed up just once. The chain joins TRBV19 to TRBJ2-2; D ambiguous. The CDR3 contains 14 residues. Trimming removed 5 bases from V and 1 base from J, with 8 bases in between. Germline V gene data show CDR1 as LNHDA and CDR2 as SQIVND (reference sequence). For the CDR3, the DNA is TGTGCCAGTAGTCTCCACGGGAACACCGGGGAGCTGTTTTTT. The encoded protein is CASSLHGNTGELFF. The full variable domain, its missing parts supplied by reference TRBV19 and TRBJ2-2, is DGGITQSPKYLFRKEGQNVTLSCEQNLNHDAMYWYRQDPGQGLRLIYYSQIVNDFQKGDIAEGYSVSREKKESFPLTVTSAQKNPTAFYLCASSLHGNTGELFFGEGSRLTVL.

This sequence joins TRBV5-1 and TRBJ1-6, with D unclear. The V end lost 0 bases, the J end lost 4 bases, and 5 bases lay between the germline ends. Germline V gives CDR1 SGHRS, CDR2 YFSETQ. The CDR3 contains 14 residues. The CDR3 region is CASSLAQYNSPLHF. CDR3 in DNA: TGCGCCAGCAGCTTGGCGCAGTATAATTCACCCCTCCACTTT.

The count of this clone is one. The V call is TRBV3-1 (or the pseudogene TRBV3-2), the J call TRBJ1-2; 7 nucleotides agree with TRBD1. Trimming removed 1 base from V and 1 base from J; junction bases left unmatched: 3. Germline V lookup: CDR1 LGHDT, CDR2 YNNKEL (reference sequence). CDR3 length: 15 residues. The DNA of the CDR3 is TGTGCCAGCAGCCAAGGACAGGGATTTAACTATGGCTACACCTTC. Translation gives CASSQGQGFNYGYTF.

This clone has only a few counts. The germline gene is not matched at one end of the junction; a read error may be the cause. The chain is built from TRBV28 and TRBJ1-4, with a weak D call TRBD1 (5 bases). The CDR3 spans 13 residues. Germline CDR1 MDHEN, CDR2 SYDVKM. The CDR3 protein is CASRLSGIEKLFF. In nucleotides, the CDR3 is TGTGCCAGCAGATTATCAGGGATTGAAAAACTGTTTTTT.

The rearrangement joins TRBV6-1 to TRBJ2-7; 9 nucleotides line up with TRBD1. CDR1 and CDR2 from the germline V gene are MNHNS and SASEGT. This CDR3 region has 15 residues. V lost 6 bases, J lost 4 bases, and 10 bases stayed unmatched. The DNA of the CDR3 is TGTGCCAGCAGGACCGGGACAGGGAATAGTTACGAGCAGTACTTC. Translation gives CASRTGTGNSYEQYF.

This clone was counted a single time. The chain has TRBV5-8 and TRBJ1-1; D not resolved. Germline lookup yields CDR1 SGHTS and CDR2 YDEGEE. CDR3 length: 14 amino acids. Trimming cost V 1 base and J 1 base, with 8 bases left between them. The CDR3 nucleotides read TGTGCCAGCAGCTTGTGGCGGAAGAACACTGAAGCTTTCTTT. Its protein is CASSLWRKNTEAFF. Full variable domain (remainder filled in from reference TRBV5-8 and TRBJ1-1): EAGVTQSPTHLIKTRGQQATLRCSPISGHTSVYWYQQALGLGLQFLLWYDEGEERNRGNFPPRFSGRQFPNYSSELNVNALELEDSALYLCASSLWRKNTEAFFGQGTRLTVV.

This clone occurred once. The genes are TRBV7-2 and TRBJ2-1; the match to TRBD2 covers 12 bases. CDR3 length equals 17 residues. V trimming: 3 bases; J trimming: 0 bases; junction bases outside the gene matches: 3. Germline V gene lookup returns CDR1 SGHTA and CDR2 FQGNSA. As DNA, the CDR3 is TGTGCCAGCAGCTTGTCGACTAGCGGGGGCTCCTACAATGAGCAGTTCTTC. It translates to CASSLSTSGGSYNEQFF. The complete variable domain, with remaining parts taken from reference TRBV7-2 and TRBJ2-1, reads GAGVSQSPSNKVTEKGKDVELRCDPISGHTALYWYRQSLGQGLEFLIYFQGNSAPDKSGLPSDRFSAERTGGSVSTLTIQRTQQEDSAVYLCASSLSTSGGSYNEQFFGPGTRLTVL.

V gene TRBV6-5 combines with J gene TRBJ2-7; a possible D gene is TRBD1 (6 bases). The ends were cut back, 6 bases at V and 3 bases at J, with 9 bases in the middle. Germline CDR1 MNHEY, CDR2 SVGAGI. The CDR3 length is 12 residues. The CDR3 coding sequence is TGTGCCAGCAGCGACAGGAGCTACGAGCAGTACTTC. Amino acid sequence: CASSDRSYEQYF.